This T cell receptor (beta chain) emerged from a study of shared clonotypes between healthy human individuals. Trimming took 3 bases from V and 5 from J, leaving 11 bases between them. The CDR3 is made up of 14 amino acids. Looked up from germline, CDR1 is SEHNR and CDR2 is FQNEAQ (reference sequence). CD45RO-negative, CCR7-positively selected cells formed the naive CD8 fraction, excluding terminally differentiated effector memory CD45RA+ cells. Profiling relied on immunoSEQ multiplex PCR, and the TCRdb table lists in-frame clones only, not all of them. The sample has about 680,000 clones; about 91% are singletons.

The chain combines TRBV7-9 with TRBJ2-1; D is unresolved. Material for sequencing was naive CD8+ T cells sorted from blood. This receptor was obtained from a man aged 30 to 39 in good health. The CDR3 DNA reads TGTGCCAGCAGCTTGCTCCTAGAGCACAATGAGCAGTTCTTC. The encoded protein is CASSLLLEHNEQFF.